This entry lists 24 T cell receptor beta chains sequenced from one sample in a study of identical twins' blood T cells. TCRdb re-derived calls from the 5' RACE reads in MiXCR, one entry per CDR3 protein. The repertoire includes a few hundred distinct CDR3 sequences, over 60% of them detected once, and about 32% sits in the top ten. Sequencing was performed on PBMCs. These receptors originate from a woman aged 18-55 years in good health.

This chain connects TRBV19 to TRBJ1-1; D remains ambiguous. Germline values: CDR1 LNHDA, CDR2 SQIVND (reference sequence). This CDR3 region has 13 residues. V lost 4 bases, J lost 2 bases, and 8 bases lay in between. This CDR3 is CASSTTVNTEAFF. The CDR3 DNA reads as TGTGCCAGTAGTACAACAGTTAACACTGAAGCTTTCTTT.

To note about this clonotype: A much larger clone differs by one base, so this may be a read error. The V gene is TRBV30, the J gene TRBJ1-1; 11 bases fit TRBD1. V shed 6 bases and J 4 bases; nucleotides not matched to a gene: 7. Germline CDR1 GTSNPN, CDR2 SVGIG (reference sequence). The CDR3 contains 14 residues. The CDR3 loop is CACVPGTGGTEAFF. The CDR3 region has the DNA TGTGCCTGTGTGCCCGGGACAGGGGGCACTGAAGCTTTCTTT.

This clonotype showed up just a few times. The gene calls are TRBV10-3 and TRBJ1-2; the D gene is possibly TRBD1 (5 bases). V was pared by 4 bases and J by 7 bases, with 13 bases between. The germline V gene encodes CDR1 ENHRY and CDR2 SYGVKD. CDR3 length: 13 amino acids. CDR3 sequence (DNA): TGTGCCATCAGTGTCCCCGACGGGGGTGGCTACACCTTC. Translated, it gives CAISVPDGGGYTF.

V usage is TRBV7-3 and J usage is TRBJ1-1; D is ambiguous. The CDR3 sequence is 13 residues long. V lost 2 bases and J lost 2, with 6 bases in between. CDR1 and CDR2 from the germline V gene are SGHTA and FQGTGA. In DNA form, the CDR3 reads TGTGCCAGCAGCTTACACGGAAACACTGAAGCTTTCTTT. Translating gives CASSLHGNTEAFF.

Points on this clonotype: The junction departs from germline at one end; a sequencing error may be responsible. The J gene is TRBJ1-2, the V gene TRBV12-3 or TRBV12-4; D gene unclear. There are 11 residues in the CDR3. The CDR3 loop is CASSLARGYTF. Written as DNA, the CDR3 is TGTGCCAGCAGTCTAGCGCGGGGCTACACCTTC.

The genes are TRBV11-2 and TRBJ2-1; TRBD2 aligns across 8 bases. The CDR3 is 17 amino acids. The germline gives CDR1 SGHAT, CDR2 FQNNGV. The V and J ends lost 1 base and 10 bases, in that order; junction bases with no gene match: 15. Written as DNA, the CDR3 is TGTGCCAGCAGCTTAGGGAAAATAGCGGGGAAATTGGGGGAGCAGTTCTTC. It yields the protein CASSLGKIAGKLGEQFF.

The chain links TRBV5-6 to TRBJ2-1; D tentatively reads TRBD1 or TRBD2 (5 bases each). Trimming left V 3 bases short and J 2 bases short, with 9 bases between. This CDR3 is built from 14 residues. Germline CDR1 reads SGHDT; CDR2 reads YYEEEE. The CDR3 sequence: CASSWWGTYNEQFF. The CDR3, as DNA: TGTGCCAGCAGCTGGTGGGGGACCTACAATGAGCAGTTCTTC.

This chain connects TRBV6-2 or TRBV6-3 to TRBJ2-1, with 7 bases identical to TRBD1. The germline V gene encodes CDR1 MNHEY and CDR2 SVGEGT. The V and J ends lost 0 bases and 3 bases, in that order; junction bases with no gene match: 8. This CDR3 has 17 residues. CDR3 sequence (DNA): TGTGCCAGCAGTTACTCTCCCCCGACAGGGATCTACAATGAGCAGTTCTTC. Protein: CASSYSPPTGIYNEQFF.

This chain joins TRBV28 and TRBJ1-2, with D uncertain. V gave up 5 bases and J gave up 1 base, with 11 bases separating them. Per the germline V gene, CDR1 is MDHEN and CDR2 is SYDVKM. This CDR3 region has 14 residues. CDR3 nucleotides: TGTGCCAGCAGTACCCCTTGGATTAACTATGGCTACACCTTC. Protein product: CASSTPWINYGYTF.

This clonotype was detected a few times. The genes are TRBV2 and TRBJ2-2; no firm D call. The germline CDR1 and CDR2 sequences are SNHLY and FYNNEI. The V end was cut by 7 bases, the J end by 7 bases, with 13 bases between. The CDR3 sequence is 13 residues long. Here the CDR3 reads CASTLLLGGELFF. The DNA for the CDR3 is TGTGCCAGCACTCTTTTATTGGGCGGGGAGCTGTTTTTT.

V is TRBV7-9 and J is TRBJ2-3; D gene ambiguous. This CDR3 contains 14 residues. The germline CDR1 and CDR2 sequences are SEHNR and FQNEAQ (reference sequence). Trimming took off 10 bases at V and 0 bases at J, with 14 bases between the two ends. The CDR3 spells CANYRVHSTDTQYF. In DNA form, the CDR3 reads TGTGCCAACTACCGGGTTCATAGCACAGATACGCAGTATTTT.

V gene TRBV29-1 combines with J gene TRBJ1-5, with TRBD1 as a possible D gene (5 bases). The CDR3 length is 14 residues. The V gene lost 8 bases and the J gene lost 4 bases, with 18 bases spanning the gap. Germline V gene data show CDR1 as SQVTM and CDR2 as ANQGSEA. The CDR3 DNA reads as TGCAGCATAGGGACCGGGACGGGGAATCAGCCCCAGCATTTT. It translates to CSIGTGTGNQPQHF.

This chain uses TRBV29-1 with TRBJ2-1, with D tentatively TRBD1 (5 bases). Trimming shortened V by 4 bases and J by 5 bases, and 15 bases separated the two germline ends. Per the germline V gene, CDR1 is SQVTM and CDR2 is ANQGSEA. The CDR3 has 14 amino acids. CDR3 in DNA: TGCAGCGTTGCGGTTCAGGGTCGGGACAATGAGCAGTTCTTC. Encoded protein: CSVAVQGRDNEQFF.

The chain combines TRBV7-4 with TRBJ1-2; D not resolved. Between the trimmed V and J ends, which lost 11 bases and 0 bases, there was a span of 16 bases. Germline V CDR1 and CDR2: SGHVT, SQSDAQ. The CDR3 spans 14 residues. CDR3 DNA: TGTGCCCCGCCGGGGAGACTGGCTAACTATGGCTACACCTTC. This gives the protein CAPPGRLANYGYTF.

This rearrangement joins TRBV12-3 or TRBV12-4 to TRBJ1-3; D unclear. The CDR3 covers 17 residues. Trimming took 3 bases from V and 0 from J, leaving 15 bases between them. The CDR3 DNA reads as TGTGCCAGCAGTTTTGAGGAGGCATACTACTCTGGAAACACCATATATTTT. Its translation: CASSFEEAYYSGNTIYF.

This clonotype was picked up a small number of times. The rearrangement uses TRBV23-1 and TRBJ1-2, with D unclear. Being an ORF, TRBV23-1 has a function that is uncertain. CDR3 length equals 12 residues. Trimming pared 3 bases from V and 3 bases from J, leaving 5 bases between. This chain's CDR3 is CASSHPDYGYTF. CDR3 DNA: TGCGCCAGCAGTCACCCGGACTATGGCTACACCTTC.

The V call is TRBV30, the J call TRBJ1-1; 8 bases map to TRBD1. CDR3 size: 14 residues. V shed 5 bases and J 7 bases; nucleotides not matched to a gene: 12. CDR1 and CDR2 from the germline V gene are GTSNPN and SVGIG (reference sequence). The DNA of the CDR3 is TGTGCCTGGGCATCCGGGACAGGAAAGGATGAAGCTTTCTTT. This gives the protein CAWASGTGKDEAFF. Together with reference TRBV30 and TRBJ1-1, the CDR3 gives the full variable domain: SQTIHQWPATLVQPVGSPLSLECTVEGTSNPNLYWYRQAAGRGLQLLFYSVGIGQISSEVPQNLSASRPQDRQFILSSKKLLLSDSGFYLCAWASGTGKDEAFFGQGTRLTVV.

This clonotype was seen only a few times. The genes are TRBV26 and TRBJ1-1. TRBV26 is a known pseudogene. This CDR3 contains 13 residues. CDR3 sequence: CASRNRMNTEAFF. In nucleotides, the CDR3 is TGTGCCAGCAGGAATCGCATGAACACTGAAGCTTTCTTT.

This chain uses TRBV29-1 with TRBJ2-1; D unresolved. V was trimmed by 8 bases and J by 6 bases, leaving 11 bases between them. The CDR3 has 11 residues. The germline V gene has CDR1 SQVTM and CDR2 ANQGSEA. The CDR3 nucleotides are TGCAGCCCCCGATGGGCCAATGAGCAGTTCTTC. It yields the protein CSPRWANEQFF.

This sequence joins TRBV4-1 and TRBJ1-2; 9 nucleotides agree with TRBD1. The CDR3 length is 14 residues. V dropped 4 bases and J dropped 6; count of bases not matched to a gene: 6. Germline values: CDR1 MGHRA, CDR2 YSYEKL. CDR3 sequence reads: CASSRFRDRDGYTF. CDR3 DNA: TGCGCCAGCAGCCGCTTCCGGGACAGGGATGGCTACACCTTC.

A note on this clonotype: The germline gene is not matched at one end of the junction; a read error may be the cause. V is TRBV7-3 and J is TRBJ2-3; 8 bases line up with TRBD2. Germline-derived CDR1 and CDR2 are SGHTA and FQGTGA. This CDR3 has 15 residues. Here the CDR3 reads CASSPTGLDTDTQYF. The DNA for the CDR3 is TGTGCCAGCAGCCCCACGGGACTAGACACAGATACGCAGTACTTT.

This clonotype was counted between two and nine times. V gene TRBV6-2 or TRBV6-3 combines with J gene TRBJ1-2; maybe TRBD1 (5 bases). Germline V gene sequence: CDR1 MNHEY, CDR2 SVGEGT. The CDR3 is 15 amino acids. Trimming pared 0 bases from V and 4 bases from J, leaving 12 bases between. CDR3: CASSYSFGGGYGYTF. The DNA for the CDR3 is TGTGCCAGCAGTTACTCGTTCGGGGGTGGCTATGGCTACACCTTC.

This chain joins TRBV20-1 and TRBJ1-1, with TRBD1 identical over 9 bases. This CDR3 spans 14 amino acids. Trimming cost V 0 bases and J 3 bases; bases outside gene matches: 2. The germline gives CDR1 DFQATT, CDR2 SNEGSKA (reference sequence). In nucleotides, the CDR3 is TGCAGTGCTAGAGATGGGGACAGGGACACTGAAGCTTTCTTT. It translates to CSARDGDRDTEAFF.

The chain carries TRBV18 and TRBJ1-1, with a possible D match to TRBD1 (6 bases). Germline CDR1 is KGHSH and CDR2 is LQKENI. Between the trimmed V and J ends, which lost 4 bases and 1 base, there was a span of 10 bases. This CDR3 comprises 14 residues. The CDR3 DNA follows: TGTGCCAGCTCACGGGACACACAGAACACTGAAGCTTTCTTT. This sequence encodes CASSRDTQNTEAFF.